The present TCR beta chain was sequenced within a study of cytomegalovirus exposure and HLA in healthy donors. The study's findings and limits: Association of a missense DCLRE1C variant with TCR beta V- and J-gene trimming was reported in a later analysis.

The CDR3 has 11 amino acids. Germline loops: CDR1 GTSNPN, CDR2 SVGIG (reference sequence). The primer mix had 60 Vbeta and 13 Jbeta primers. Sequencing was performed with immunoSEQ multiplex PCR; in TCRdb, only in-frame clones are kept and a portion is missing. The sample has 200,000 or so clones; about 90% are singletons. This clone was seen a few times. Its antigen is currently unknown. Compared with germline, one end of the junction differs, possibly owing to a read error. The chain recombines TRBV30 with TRBJ2-1, with TRBD1 matching over 9 bases. This TCR came from a girl in the first two years of life in good health and CMV-seronegative. Sequencing used PBMCs. The CDR3 coding sequence is TGTGCCTGGGCTCGGACAGGGGCGATCGTCTTC. This translates into CAWARTGAIVF.